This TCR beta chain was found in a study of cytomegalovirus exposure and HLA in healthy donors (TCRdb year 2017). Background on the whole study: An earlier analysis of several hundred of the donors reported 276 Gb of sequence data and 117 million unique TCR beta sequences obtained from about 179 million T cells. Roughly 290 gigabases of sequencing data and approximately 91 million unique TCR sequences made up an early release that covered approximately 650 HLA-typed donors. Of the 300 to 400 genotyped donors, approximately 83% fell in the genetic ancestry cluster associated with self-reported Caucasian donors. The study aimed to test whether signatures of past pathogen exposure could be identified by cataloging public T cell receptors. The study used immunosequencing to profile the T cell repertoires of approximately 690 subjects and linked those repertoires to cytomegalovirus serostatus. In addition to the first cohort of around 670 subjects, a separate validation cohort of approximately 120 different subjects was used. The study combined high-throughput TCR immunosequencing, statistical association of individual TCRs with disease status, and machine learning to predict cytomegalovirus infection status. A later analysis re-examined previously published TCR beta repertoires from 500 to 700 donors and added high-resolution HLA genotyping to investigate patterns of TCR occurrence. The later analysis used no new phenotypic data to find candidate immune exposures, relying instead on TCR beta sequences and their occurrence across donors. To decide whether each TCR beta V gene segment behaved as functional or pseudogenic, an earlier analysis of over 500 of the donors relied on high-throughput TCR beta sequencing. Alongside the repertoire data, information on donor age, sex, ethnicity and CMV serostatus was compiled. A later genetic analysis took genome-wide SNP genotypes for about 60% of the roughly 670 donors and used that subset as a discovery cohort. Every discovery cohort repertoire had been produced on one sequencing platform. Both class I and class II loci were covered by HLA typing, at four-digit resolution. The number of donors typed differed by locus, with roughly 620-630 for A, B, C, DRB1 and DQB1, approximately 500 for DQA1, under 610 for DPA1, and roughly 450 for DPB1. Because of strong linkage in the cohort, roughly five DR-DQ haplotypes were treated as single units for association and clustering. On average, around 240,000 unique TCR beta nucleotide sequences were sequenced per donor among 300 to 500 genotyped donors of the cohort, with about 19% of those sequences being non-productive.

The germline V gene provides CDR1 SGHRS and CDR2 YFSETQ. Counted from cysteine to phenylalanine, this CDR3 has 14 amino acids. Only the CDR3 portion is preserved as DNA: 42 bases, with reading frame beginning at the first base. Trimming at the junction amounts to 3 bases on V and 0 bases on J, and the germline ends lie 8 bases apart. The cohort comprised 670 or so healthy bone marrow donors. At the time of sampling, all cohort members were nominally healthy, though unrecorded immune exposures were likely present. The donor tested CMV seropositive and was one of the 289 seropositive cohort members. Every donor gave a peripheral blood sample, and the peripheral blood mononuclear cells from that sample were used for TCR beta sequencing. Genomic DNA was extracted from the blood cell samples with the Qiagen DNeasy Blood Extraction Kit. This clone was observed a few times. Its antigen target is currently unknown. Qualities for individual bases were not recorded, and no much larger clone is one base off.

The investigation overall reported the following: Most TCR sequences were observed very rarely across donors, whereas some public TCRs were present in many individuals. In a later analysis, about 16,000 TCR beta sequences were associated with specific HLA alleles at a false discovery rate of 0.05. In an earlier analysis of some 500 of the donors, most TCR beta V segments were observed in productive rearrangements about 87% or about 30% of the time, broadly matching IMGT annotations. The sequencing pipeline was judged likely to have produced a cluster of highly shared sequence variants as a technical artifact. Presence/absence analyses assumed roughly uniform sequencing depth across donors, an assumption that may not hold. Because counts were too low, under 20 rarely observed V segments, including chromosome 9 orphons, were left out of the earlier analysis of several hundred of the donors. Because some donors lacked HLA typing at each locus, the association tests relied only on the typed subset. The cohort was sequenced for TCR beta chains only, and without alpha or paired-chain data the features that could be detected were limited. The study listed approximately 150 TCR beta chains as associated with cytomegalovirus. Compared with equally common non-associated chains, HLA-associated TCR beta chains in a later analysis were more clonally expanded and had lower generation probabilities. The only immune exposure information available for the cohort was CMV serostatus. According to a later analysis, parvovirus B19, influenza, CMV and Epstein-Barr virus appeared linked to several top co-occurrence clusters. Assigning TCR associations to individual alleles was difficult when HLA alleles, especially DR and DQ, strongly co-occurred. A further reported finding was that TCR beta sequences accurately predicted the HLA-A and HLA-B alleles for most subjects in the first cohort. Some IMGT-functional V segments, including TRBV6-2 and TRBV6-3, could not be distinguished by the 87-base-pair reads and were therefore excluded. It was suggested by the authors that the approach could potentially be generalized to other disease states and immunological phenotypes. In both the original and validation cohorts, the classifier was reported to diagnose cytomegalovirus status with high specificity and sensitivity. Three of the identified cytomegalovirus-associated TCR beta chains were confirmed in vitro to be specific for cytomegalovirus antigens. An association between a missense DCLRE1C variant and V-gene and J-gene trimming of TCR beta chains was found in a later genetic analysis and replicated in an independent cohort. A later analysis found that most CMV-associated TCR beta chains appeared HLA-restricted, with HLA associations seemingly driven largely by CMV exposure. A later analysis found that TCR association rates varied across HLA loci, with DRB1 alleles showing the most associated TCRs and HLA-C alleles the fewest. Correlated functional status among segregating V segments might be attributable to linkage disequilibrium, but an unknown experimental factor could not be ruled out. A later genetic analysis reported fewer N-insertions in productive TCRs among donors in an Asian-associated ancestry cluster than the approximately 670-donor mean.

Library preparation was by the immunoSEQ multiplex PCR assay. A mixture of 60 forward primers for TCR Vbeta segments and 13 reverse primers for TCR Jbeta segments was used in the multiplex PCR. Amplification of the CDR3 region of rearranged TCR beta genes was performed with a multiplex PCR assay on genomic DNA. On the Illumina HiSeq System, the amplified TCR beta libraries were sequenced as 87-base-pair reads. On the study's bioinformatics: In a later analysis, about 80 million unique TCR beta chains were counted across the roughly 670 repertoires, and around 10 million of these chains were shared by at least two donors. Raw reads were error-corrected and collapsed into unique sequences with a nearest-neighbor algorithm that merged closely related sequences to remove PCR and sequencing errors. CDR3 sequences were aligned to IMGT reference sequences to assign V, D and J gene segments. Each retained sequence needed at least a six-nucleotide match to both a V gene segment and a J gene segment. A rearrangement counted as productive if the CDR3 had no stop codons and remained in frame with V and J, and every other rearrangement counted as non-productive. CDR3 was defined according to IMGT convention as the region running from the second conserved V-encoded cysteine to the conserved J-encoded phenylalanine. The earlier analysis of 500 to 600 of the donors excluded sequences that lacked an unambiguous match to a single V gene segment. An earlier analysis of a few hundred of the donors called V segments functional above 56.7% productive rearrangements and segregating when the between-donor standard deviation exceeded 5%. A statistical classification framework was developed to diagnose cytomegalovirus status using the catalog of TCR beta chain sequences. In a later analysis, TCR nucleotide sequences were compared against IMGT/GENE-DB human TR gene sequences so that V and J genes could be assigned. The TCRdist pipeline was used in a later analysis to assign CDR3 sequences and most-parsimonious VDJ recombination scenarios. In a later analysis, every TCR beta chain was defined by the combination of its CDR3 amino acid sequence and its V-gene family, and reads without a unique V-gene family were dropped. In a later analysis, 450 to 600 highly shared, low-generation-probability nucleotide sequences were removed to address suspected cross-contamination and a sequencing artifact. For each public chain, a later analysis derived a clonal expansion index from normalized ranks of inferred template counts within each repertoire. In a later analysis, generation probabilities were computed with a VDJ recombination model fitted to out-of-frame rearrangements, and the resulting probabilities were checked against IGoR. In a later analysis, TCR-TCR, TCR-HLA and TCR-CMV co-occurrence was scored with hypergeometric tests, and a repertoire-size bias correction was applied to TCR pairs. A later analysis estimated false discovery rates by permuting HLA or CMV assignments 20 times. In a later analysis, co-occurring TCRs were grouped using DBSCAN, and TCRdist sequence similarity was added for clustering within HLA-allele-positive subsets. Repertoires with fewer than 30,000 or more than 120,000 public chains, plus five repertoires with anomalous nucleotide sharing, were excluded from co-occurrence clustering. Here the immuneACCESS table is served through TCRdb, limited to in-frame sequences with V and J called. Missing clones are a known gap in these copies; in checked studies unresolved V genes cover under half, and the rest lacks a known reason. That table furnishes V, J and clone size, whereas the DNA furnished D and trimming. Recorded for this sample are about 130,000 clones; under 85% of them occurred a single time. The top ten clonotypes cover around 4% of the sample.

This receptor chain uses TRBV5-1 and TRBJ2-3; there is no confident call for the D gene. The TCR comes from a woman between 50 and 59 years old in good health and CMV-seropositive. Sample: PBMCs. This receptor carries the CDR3 CASSSGASTDTQYF. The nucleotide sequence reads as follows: TGCGCCAGCAGCTCCGGAGCGAGCACAGATACGCAGTATTTT.